These 24 T cell receptor beta chains were all obtained from the same sample, sequenced in a study of blood T cell repertoires in COVID-19 (dated by TCRdb to between 2020 and 2021). Library construction relied on the immunoSEQ multiplex PCR assay. This is the immuneACCESS table as TCRdb keeps it, with only in-frame sequences that have V and J called. A part of the clones is gone; compared with another copy, unresolved V genes explain less than half, and the rest is unexplained. Within this sample are around 200,000 clones, with 86% of them counted one time only. The top ten hold approximately 5% of the sample. The sample comprised PBMCs or T cells enriched from blood (not recorded which). Every receptor here comes from a man between 40 and 49 years old with acute COVID-19.

The genes are TRBV28 and TRBJ1-4; the D is unclear. In germline, CDR1 is MDHEN, CDR2 SYDVKM. Trimming pared 2 bases from V and 0 bases from J, leaving 7 bases between. The CDR3 covers 15 residues. CDR3 sequence reads: CASSLSNPTNEKLFF. As DNA, the CDR3 is TGTGCCAGCAGTTTAAGCAATCCAACTAATGAAAAACTGTTTTTT.

The chain carries TRBV9 and TRBJ2-5; D call uncertain. The V end was cut by 3 bases, the J end by 1 base, with 7 bases between. The CDR3 is 13 residues long. Germline V gives CDR1 SGDLS, CDR2 YYNGEE. CDR3 amino acids: CASSASAQETQYF. CDR3 bases: TGTGCCAGCAGCGCCAGCGCCCAAGAGACCCAGTACTTC.

This chain connects TRBV28 to TRBJ2-7; D possibly corresponds to TRBD1 (5 bases). Trimming took 5 bases from V and 3 from J, leaving 14 bases between them. Looked up from germline, CDR1 is MDHEN and CDR2 is SYDVKM. The CDR3 consists of 14 residues. The CDR3, as DNA: TGTGCCAGCAGTCCTCCTGACAGATTCTACGAGCAGTACTTC. It specifies CASSPPDRFYEQYF. The variable domain in full, with the rest retrieved from reference TRBV28 and TRBJ2-7, is DVKVTQSSRYLVKRTGEKVFLECVQDMDHENMFWYRQDPGLGLRLIYFSYDVKMKEKGDIPEGYSVSREKKERFSLILESASTNQTSMYLCASSPPDRFYEQYFGPGTRLTVT.

This rearrangement joins TRBV4-2 to TRBJ2-1; tentatively, D is TRBD2 (6 bases). The length of the CDR3 is 16 residues. Germline V gene data show CDR1 as LGHNA and CDR2 as YNFKEQ. V lost 0 bases to trimming and J lost 6 bases, with 15 bases between them. The CDR3 DNA sequence: TGTGCCAGCAGCCAAGATTTGAGACTAGAATCCAATGAGCAGTTCTTC. Translated, it gives CASSQDLRLESNEQFF.

The sample holds one count of this clone. This chain joins TRBV2 and TRBJ1-5; D remains ambiguous. CDR1 SNHLY and CDR2 FYNNEI come from the germline V gene. The CDR3 sequence is 14 residues long. The germline V and J ends were trimmed by 4 bases and 6 bases, with 13 bases remaining between them. This chain's CDR3 is CASSVEGAGQPQHF. CDR3 DNA: TGTGCCAGCAGTGTTGAGGGAGCCGGTCAGCCCCAGCATTTT.

This chain joins TRBV5-1 and TRBJ2-1; D perhaps matches TRBD2 (6 bases). The CDR3 is 15 amino acids. The V end lost 0 bases, the J end lost 4 bases, and 11 bases lay between the germline ends. Germline lookup yields CDR1 SGHRS and CDR2 YFSETQ. Here the CDR3 DNA reads TGCGCCAGCAGCTTGGCGGGAGACGAATACAATGAGCAGTTCTTC. The encoded protein is CASSLAGDEYNEQFF.

This clone was counted a single time. This chain links TRBV10-3 with TRBJ1-1; TRBD1 agrees at 8 bases. Per germline, CDR1 ENHRY and CDR2 SYGVKD. The CDR3 extends over 14 amino acids. V lost 11 bases, J lost 1 base, and 9 bases stayed unmatched. CDR3: CALSAQGANTEAFF. CDR3 DNA sequence: TGTGCCCTTTCTGCGCAGGGGGCGAACACTGAAGCTTTCTTT.

The chain couples TRBV7-9 to TRBJ1-6; D is undetermined. CDR1 is SEHNR, CDR2 FQNEAQ, per germline (reference sequence). V lost 1 base to trimming and J lost 8 bases, with 18 bases between them. The CDR3 is 17 amino acids. Here the CDR3 DNA reads TGTGCCAGCAGCTTAGTTTATTCGGGCAGTAGCGATTCACCCCTCCACTTT. It specifies CASSLVYSGSSDSPLHF.

The chain employs TRBV24-1 and TRBJ2-1, with 7 nucleotides matching TRBD2. The germline V gene encodes CDR1 KGHDR and CDR2 SFDVKD. After removal of 3 bases from V and 9 bases from J, the junction contained 4 bases not matched to a gene. This CDR3 region has 13 residues. For the CDR3, the DNA is TGTGCCACCAGTGATCTGGGGGGGGGTGAGCAGTTCTTC. It is translated as CATSDLGGGEQFF.

The gene calls are TRBV2 and TRBJ1-4; the match to TRBD1 covers 9 bases. Germline V CDR1 and CDR2: SNHLY, FYNNEI. The CDR3 is 14 amino acids. J lost 8 bases, V lost 3 bases, and 4 bases had no gene match. CDR3 sequence: CASSEGTGWEKLFF. In DNA form, the CDR3 reads TGTGCCAGCAGTGAGGGGACAGGGTGGGAAAAACTGTTTTTT.

This clone was seen just once. This chain joins TRBV2 and TRBJ1-6, with D possibly TRBD1 on 5 matching bases. With 5 bases removed from V and 10 bases from J, the gap between germline ends came to 15 bases. The germline CDR1 and CDR2 sequences are SNHLY and FYNNEI. This CDR3 has 14 amino acids. The CDR3 loop is CASSPGTAGSPLHF. Written as DNA, the CDR3 is TGTGCCAGCAGTCCCGGGACGGCGGGATCACCCCTCCACTTT. Based on the CDR3 plus reference TRBV2 and TRBJ1-6, the full variable domain is EPEVTQTPSHQVTQMGQEVILRCVPISNHLYFYWYRQILGQKVEFLVSFYNNEISEKSEIFDDQFSVERPDGSNFTLKIRSTKLEDSAMYFCASSPGTAGSPLHFGNGTRLTVT.

The genes are TRBV9 and TRBJ2-5; D unresolved. There are 15 residues in the CDR3. Germline CDR1 reads SGDLS; CDR2 reads YYNGEE. V lost 0 bases, J lost 7 bases, and 16 bases lay in between. In nucleotides, the CDR3 is TGTGCCAGCAGCGTAGACTCCTACTCCTTCGGGACCCAGTACTTC. It is translated as CASSVDSYSFGTQYF.

J is TRBJ2-3 and V is TRBV7-8; D is perhaps TRBD2 (5 bases). CDR3 length: 15 amino acids. With 6 bases removed from V and 2 bases from J, the gap between germline ends came to 15 bases. Germline values: CDR1 SGHVS, CDR2 FQNEAQ. CDR3: CASRYTRTVTDTQYF. For the CDR3, the DNA is TGTGCCAGCAGATATACCAGGACTGTCACAGATACGCAGTATTTT.

This chain joins TRBV28 and TRBJ1-2; D is uncertain. This CDR3 spans 15 amino acids. Germline CDR1 and CDR2: MDHEN and SYDVKM. V lost 2 bases and J lost 2, with 12 bases in between. CDR3 bases: TGTGCCAGCAGTTTAAATCCCGGCGGAAACTATGGCTACACCTTC. Translating it yields CASSLNPGGNYGYTF.

The count of this clone is one. V usage is TRBV5-6 and J usage is TRBJ2-5, with 10 positions matching TRBD2. There are 15 residues in the CDR3. In germline, CDR1 is SGHDT, CDR2 YYEEEE. V was clipped by 5 bases and J by 2 bases; unmatched bases: 6. This CDR3 is CASSWTSGNQETQYF. In DNA form, the CDR3 reads TGTGCCAGCAGTTGGACTAGCGGAAATCAAGAGACCCAGTACTTC. Filled out from reference TRBV5-6 and TRBJ2-5, the complete variable domain reads DAGVTQSPTHLIKTRGQQVTLRCSPKSGHDTVSWYQQALGQGPQFIFQYYEEEERQRGNFPDRFSGHQFPNYSSELNVNALLLGDSALYLCASSWTSGNQETQYFGPGTRLLVL.

The chain uses TRBV5-1 and TRBJ2-1; 8 bases fit TRBD2. CDR1 is SGHRS and CDR2 is YFSETQ in the germline V gene. Trimming cost V 0 bases and J 7 bases; bases outside gene matches: 6. The CDR3 totals 15 residues. In DNA, the CDR3 is TGCGCCAGCAGCTTGGAGGGGACTAGAACAAATGAGCAGTTCTTC. Amino acids: CASSLEGTRTNEQFF.

V and J are TRBV20-1 and TRBJ2-1, with no clear D. CDR1 is DFQATT and CDR2 is SNEGSKA in the germline V gene (reference sequence). Trimming took off 5 bases at V and 9 bases at J, with 11 bases between the two ends. The CDR3 extends over 11 amino acids. The CDR3 coding sequence is TGCAGTGCTCGGAGTTTGAGTGAGCAGTTCTTC. The encoded protein is CSARSLSEQFF.

V usage is TRBV23-1 and J usage is TRBJ1-5, with a weak D call TRBD1 (6 bases). TRBV23-1 is noted as an ORF with a role that remains uncertain. This CDR3 has 13 amino acids. The V end lost 10 bases, the J end lost 4 bases, and 14 bases lay between the germline ends. This chain's CDR3 is CAIGRTVNQPQHF. CDR3 bases: TGCGCCATTGGTCGGACAGTGAATCAGCCCCAGCATTTT.

The V gene is TRBV5-4, the J gene TRBJ2-3, with a weak D call TRBD1 (5 bases). CDR1 is SGHNT and CDR2 is YYREEE in the germline V gene (reference sequence). V gave up 4 bases and J gave up 3 bases, with 15 bases separating them. The CDR3 consists of 15 residues. CDR3 residues: CASSRAGISTDTQYF. CDR3 nucleotides: TGTGCCAGCAGCCGAGCAGGGATATCGACAGATACGCAGTATTTT.

J is TRBJ2-7 and V is TRBV7-2; TRBD2 is a possible D gene (5 bases). CDR1 and CDR2 from the germline V gene are SGHTA and FQGNSA. The CDR3 length is 13 residues. With 1 base removed from V and 3 bases from J, the gap between germline ends came to 7 bases. The CDR3 is CASSLEAGYEQYF. The DNA for the CDR3 is TGTGCCAGCAGCTTAGAGGCGGGCTACGAGCAGTACTTC.

The rearrangement links TRBV7-2 to TRBJ2-3; D perhaps matches TRBD1 (7 bases). Germline V lookup: CDR1 SGHTA, CDR2 FQGNSA. This CDR3 contains 15 residues. V was shortened by 1 base and J by 2 bases, with 10 bases between the two germline ends. CDR3 region: CASSLGGTVTDTQYF. The CDR3 bases are TGTGCCAGCAGCTTAGGCGGGACAGTCACAGATACGCAGTATTTT.

The chain recombines TRBV11-3 with TRBJ2-1; 10 bases align to TRBD2. V lost 5 bases to trimming and J lost 9 bases; unmatched junction nucleotides: 13. CDR3 length: 16 residues. The germline V gene has CDR1 SGHNT and CDR2 YENEEA. The CDR3 loop reads CASSGLAGVNTGEQFF. The CDR3 DNA sequence: TGTGCCAGCAGCGGGCTAGCGGGAGTGAATACAGGTGAGCAGTTCTTC. Full variable domain (rest looked up from reference TRBV11-3 and TRBJ2-1): EAGVVQSPRYKIIEKKQPVAFWCNPISGHNTLYWYLQNLGQGPELLIRYENEEAVDDSQLPKDRFSAERLKGVDSTLKIQPAELGDSAVYLCASSGLAGVNTGEQFFGPGTRLTVL.

This clone has just a few counts. V and J are TRBV3-1 (or the pseudogene TRBV3-2) and TRBJ2-7, with no clear D. Trimming cost V 4 bases and J 2 bases, with 9 bases left between them. The CDR3 runs 13 residues. Germline V lookup: CDR1 LGHDT, CDR2 YNNKEL (reference sequence). The CDR3 DNA is TGTGCCAGCAGCCTCACTCTAACCTACGAGCAGTACTTC. It yields the protein CASSLTLTYEQYF.

This clone has a single count. V usage is TRBV19 and J usage is TRBJ1-2, with 8 bases fitting TRBD1. The CDR3 has 14 amino acids. CDR1 and CDR2 from the germline V gene are LNHDA and SQIVND (reference sequence). J was trimmed by 1 base and V by 6 bases; bases with no gene match: 4. The CDR3 coding sequence is TGTGCCAGTAGCTATACAGGGGGTAACTATGGCTACACCTTC. As protein: CASSYTGGNYGYTF.